Presented here are 28 T cell receptor beta chains from one specimen sequenced in a study of T cells in Graves' hyperthyroidism and ophthalmopathy. Researchers amplified the TCR beta CDR3 regions from RNA transcripts. HTBI primers drove first-round RT-PCR of the TCR CDR3. TCRdb independently ran MiXCR on the multiplex PCR reads; one entry per CDR3 protein. The data contain approximately 700,000 distinct CDR3 sequences, nearly 45% of them singletons. Source material: peripheral blood or thyroid tissue (not recorded which). The receptors come from an adult man with Graves' disease, either hyperthyroidism or ophthalmopathy (not recorded which).

The rearrangement uses TRBV2 and TRBJ2-7; 10 bases map to TRBD2. CDR3 size: 16 residues. Losses at the gene ends were 1 base for V and 3 bases for J; bases not matched to a gene: 6. Germline V gene sequence: CDR1 SNHLY, CDR2 FYNNEI. The CDR3 nucleotides read TGTGCCAGCAGTGAAGGAGTAGCGGGGGGCGTCTACGAGCAGTACTTC. This codes for CASSEGVAGGVYEQYF. The full variable domain, its missing parts supplied by reference TRBV2 and TRBJ2-7, is EPEVTQTPSHQVTQMGQEVILRCVPISNHLYFYWYRQILGQKVEFLVSFYNNEISEKSEIFDDQFSVERPDGSNFTLKIRSTKLEDSAMYFCASSEGVAGGVYEQYFGPGTRLTVT.

The gene calls are TRBV2 and TRBJ2-7; D is undetermined. The V gene lost 5 bases and the J gene lost 0 bases, with 11 bases spanning the gap. From germline, CDR1 is SNHLY and CDR2 FYNNEI. There are 14 residues in the CDR3. The DNA for the CDR3 is TGTGCCAGCAGTTATAAGGAACACTCCTACGAGCAGTACTTC. Translated, it gives CASSYKEHSYEQYF. Together with reference TRBV2 and TRBJ2-7, the CDR3 gives the full variable domain: EPEVTQTPSHQVTQMGQEVILRCVPISNHLYFYWYRQILGQKVEFLVSFYNNEISEKSEIFDDQFSVERPDGSNFTLKIRSTKLEDSAMYFCASSYKEHSYEQYFGPGTRLTVT.

This clonotype was detected a few times. The chain has TRBV14 and TRBJ2-5, with TRBD2 identical over 7 bases. The ends lost 2 bases at V and 4 bases at J; junction bases unmatched: 7. This CDR3 spans 15 amino acids. Germline lookup yields CDR1 SGHDN and CDR2 FVKESK. The CDR3 DNA is TGTGCCAGCAGCCAACGACCGGGGGGATTAGAGACCCAGTACTTC. This encodes CASSQRPGGLETQYF.

CDR3 in amino acids: CSYNRGGNTIYF. The CDR3 nucleotides are TGCAGTTACAACAGGGGTGGAAACACCATATATTTT. The genes are TRBV29-1 and TRBJ1-3, with 7 bases that match TRBD1. CDR3 size: 12 residues. Germline V gives CDR1 SQVTM, CDR2 ANQGSEA.

This clonotype appeared a single time. This chain joins TRBV7-4 and TRBJ1-1; D is unclear. Trimming removed 8 bases from V and 3 bases from J, with 13 bases in between. CDR3 size: 13 residues. The germline gives CDR1 SGHVT, CDR2 SQSDAQ. The CDR3 sequence: CASSPASDTEAFF. The DNA for the CDR3 is TGTGCCAGCTCCCCGGCCTCGGACACTGAAGCTTTCTTT.

This clonotype was seen repeatedly, ten times or more. In nucleotides, the CDR3 is TGTGCCAGCAGCTCCAGCGGCTTCTCTGGAAACACCATATATTTT. As protein: CASSSSGFSGNTIYF. This chain uses TRBV7-8 with TRBJ1-3; no clear D gene. The CDR3 runs to 15 residues. Germline CDR1 and CDR2: SGHVS and FQNEAQ. With 4 bases removed from V and 0 bases from J, the gap between germline ends came to 10 bases.

This chain joins TRBV2 and TRBJ1-5, with D maybe TRBD1 (5 bases). Trimming pared 6 bases from V and 4 bases from J, leaving 19 bases between. Germline V gives CDR1 SNHLY, CDR2 FYNNEI. The CDR3 spans 16 residues. Here the CDR3 DNA reads TGTGCCAGCAGCCTGGGGCGACAAAGGGTGAATCAGCCCCAGCATTTT. Translation gives CASSLGRQRVNQPQHF.

This clonotype has just a few counts. The chain combines TRBV19 with TRBJ1-4; 7 bases fit TRBD1. After removal of 4 bases from V and 7 bases from J, the junction contained 6 bases not matched to a gene. The CDR3 length is 14 residues. Per the germline V gene, CDR1 is LNHDA and CDR2 is SQIVND (reference sequence). CDR3 nucleotide sequence: TGTGCCAGTAGTAAGGGGGCCTACCGTGAAAAACTGTTTTTT. It encodes CASSKGAYREKLFF.

J is TRBJ2-2 and V is TRBV6-1; D gene unclear. The CDR3 runs 12 residues. Germline V gives CDR1 MNHNS, CDR2 SASEGT. Trimming cost V 3 bases and J 8 bases, with 7 bases left between them. CDR3 coding DNA: TGTGCCAGCAGTGAGGAATGGGGGGAGCTGTTTTTT. Its protein is CASSEEWGELFF.

This clonotype was picked up one time. At one boundary the junction diverges from the germline segment, which might be a read error. The chain has TRBV20-1 and TRBJ1-3, with 7 bases identical to TRBD1. The germline gives CDR1 DFQATT, CDR2 SNEGSKA (reference sequence). The length of the CDR3 is 14 residues. CDR3 in DNA: TGCAGTGCTACCGACAGGGCGTCTGGAAACACCACATATTTT. It yields the protein CSATDRASGNTTYF.

A remark on this clonotype: Germline and junction disagree at one end, which may indicate a read error. The V call is TRBV7-9, the J call TRBJ2-5; no clear D. The length of the CDR3 is 13 residues. Germline V gene sequence: CDR1 SEHNR, CDR2 FQNEAQ (reference sequence). CDR3 in amino acids: CASSPRGQETRYF. The CDR3 DNA reads as TGTGCCAGCAGCCCTCGTGGCCAAGAGACCCGGTACTTC.

The chain carries TRBV11-2 and TRBJ1-1; 7 bases are a match to TRBD1. Trimming cost V 7 bases and J 8 bases; bases outside gene matches: 16. This CDR3 is built from 15 residues. From germline, CDR1 is SGHAT and CDR2 FQNNGV. CDR3 bases: TGTGCCAGCACCCCCTTGAAAGGGGGCGAACCCGAAGCTTTCTTT. It is translated as CASTPLKGGEPEAFF.

This clonotype was counted only a few times. The rearrangement links TRBV10-2 to TRBJ1-6; D is undetermined. V lost 7 bases to trimming and J lost 8 bases, with 12 bases between them. The CDR3 contains 13 residues. Germline CDR1 reads WSHSY; CDR2 reads SAAADI. The DNA of the CDR3 is TGCGCCAGCACTGGAGGACTACATTCACCCCTCCACTTT. It specifies CASTGGLHSPLHF.

This clonotype was recorded only once. The chain joins TRBV7-9 to TRBJ1-5; unclear D gene. Germline V CDR1 and CDR2: SEHNR, FQNEAQ (reference sequence). The CDR3 is made up of 15 amino acids. Trimming left V 3 bases short and J 4 bases short, with 13 bases between. CDR3 DNA sequence: TGTGCCAGCAGCTTGCCTCCGCGGGGTAATCAGCCCCAGCATTTT. Its translation is CASSLPPRGNQPQHF.

This clonotype has only a few counts. CDR3 residues: CASSLRSASGANVLTF. CDR3 DNA: TGTGCCAGCAGCTTAAGGTCGGCCTCTGGGGCCAACGTCCTGACTTTC. The gene calls are TRBV7-3 and TRBJ2-6, with no clear D. CDR3 size: 16 residues. In germline, CDR1 is SGHTA, CDR2 FQGTGA. The germline V and J ends were trimmed by 1 base and 0 bases, with 7 bases remaining between them.

V is TRBV3-2 and J is TRBJ2-7; TRBD2 is the table's D call and was not checked against the DNA. TRBV3-2 is a recognized pseudogene. CDR3 length: 15 amino acids. CDR3 protein: CASSQGPGLSYEQYF. CDR3 in DNA: TGTGCCAGCAGCCAAGGGCCAGGACTATCCTACGAGCAGTACTTC.

This clonotype was observed many times. The chain recombines TRBV2 with TRBJ1-1; D not resolved. The CDR3 has 13 residues. Trimming removed 3 bases from V and 1 base from J, with 6 bases in between. Germline lookup yields CDR1 SNHLY and CDR2 FYNNEI. CDR3 amino acids: CASSDLRNTEAFF. The CDR3 nucleotides are TGTGCCAGCAGTGATCTTCGGAACACTGAAGCTTTCTTT. The full variable domain, in which reference TRBV2 and TRBJ1-1 provide the parts outside the CDR3, is EPEVTQTPSHQVTQMGQEVILRCVPISNHLYFYWYRQILGQKVEFLVSFYNNEISEKSEIFDDQFSVERPDGSNFTLKIRSTKLEDSAMYFCASSDLRNTEAFFGQGTRLTVV.

The chain carries TRBV7-8 and TRBJ2-5; the D gene could be TRBD1 or TRBD2 (6 bases each). Germline CDR1 SGHVS, CDR2 FQNEAQ. CDR3 length: 16 amino acids. V was trimmed by 4 bases and J by 9 bases, leaving 24 bases between them. The CDR3 loop is CASSSSGGKGGQPQYF. DNA for the CDR3: TGTGCCAGCAGCTCCTCTGGGGGAAAAGGGGGGCAGCCCCAGTACTTC. The full variable domain, rest sourced from reference TRBV7-8 and TRBJ2-5, is GAGVSQSPRYKVAKRGQDVALRCDPISGHVSLFWYQQALGQGPEFLTYFQNEAQLDKSGLPSDRFFAERPEGSVSTLKIQRTQQEDSAVYLCASSSSGGKGGQPQYFGPGTRLLVL.

The chain carries TRBV10-3 and TRBJ1-1; a possible D gene is TRBD1 (6 bases). CDR1 and CDR2 (germline): ENHRY, SYGVKD. This CDR3 comprises 12 residues. The germline V and J ends were trimmed by 4 bases and 14 bases, with 17 bases remaining between them. As DNA, the CDR3 is TGTGCCATCAGTGCACAGGGTTTGGTCGAGTTCTTT. It specifies CAISAQGLVEFF.

The J gene is TRBJ2-5, the V gene TRBV24-1, with TRBD2 as a possible D gene (6 bases). The CDR3 extends over 14 amino acids. Trimming removed 4 bases at V and 7 bases at J, with 15 bases between. Germline lookup yields CDR1 KGHDR and CDR2 SFDVKD. CDR3 loop: CATSDIGTEGTQYF. The CDR3, as DNA: TGTGCCACCAGTGACATCGGGACGGAGGGGACCCAGTACTTC.

This clonotype was picked up many times. This chain connects TRBV29-1 to TRBJ2-7; D is unresolved. CDR1 and CDR2 from the germline V gene are SQVTM and ANQGSEA. This CDR3 contains 13 residues. The V and J ends lost 0 bases and 5 bases respectively, with 11 bases between them. The CDR3 DNA reads as TGCAGCGTTGAAGAAGATCCGGGTAACGAGCAGTACTTC. Its translation: CSVEEDPGNEQYF.

This sequence joins TRBV20-1 and TRBJ1-1, with 7 bases that match TRBD1. There are 13 residues in the CDR3. The trim removed 1 base at V and 7 bases at J, leaving 6 bases unmatched. CDR1 is DFQATT, CDR2 SNEGSKA, per germline (reference sequence). The CDR3 loop is CSARAGGKVEAFF. CDR3 nucleotide sequence: TGCAGTGCTAGAGCAGGGGGTAAGGTTGAAGCTTTCTTT.

A note on this clonotype: This may stem from a read error, because a much larger clone lies one nucleotide away. V and J are TRBV24-1 and TRBJ1-1, with 7 positions matching TRBD1. The CDR3 consists of 13 residues. J lost 7 bases, V lost 6 bases, and 7 bases had no gene match. CDR1 and CDR2 from the germline V gene are KGHDR and SFDVKD. DNA for the CDR3: TGTGCCACCAGTTCCGGGACAGCTATTGAAGCTTTCTTT. This codes for CATSSGTAIEAFF.

Concerning this clonotype itself: A much larger clone lies a single base off, so this may be a read error. V is TRBV7-9 and J is TRBJ1-2; D may be TRBD1 (5 bases). Trimming cost V 4 bases and J 0 bases, with 15 bases left between them. Germline values: CDR1 SEHNR, CDR2 FQNEAQ (reference sequence). CDR3 length: 16 residues. In DNA, the CDR3 is TGTGCCAGCAGCTCGACAGCCAGCGCCGCTAACTATGGCTACACCTTC. Its translation: CASSSTASAANYGYTF.

Of note for this clonotype: The missing conserved phenylalanine or tryptophan at the end of this CDR3 makes a read error likely. No DNA is shown, since the ends of the CDR3 on it are uncertain; the CDR3 is the one TCRdb lists. CDR3: CSAKTGTGGS. V and J are TRBV20-1 and TRBJ1-3; TRBD1, the table's D call, was not compared with the DNA. Per the germline V gene, CDR1 is DFQATT and CDR2 is SNEGSKA (reference sequence). A total of 10 residues make up the CDR3, ends included.

V gene TRBV15 combines with J gene TRBJ1-2; TRBD1 agrees at 10 bases. CDR1 and CDR2 from the germline V gene are LNHNV and YYDKDF (reference sequence). The CDR3 loop spans 14 amino acids. The ends lost 10 bases at V and 8 bases at J; junction bases unmatched: 13. The CDR3 DNA is TGTGCCAGCAGTCCACCGGGACAGGGGAGGGGCTACACCTTC. The encoded protein is CASSPPGQGRGYTF.

Details on this clonotype: The junction and the germline gene differ at one end; a read error may be behind it. V is TRBV7-8 and J is TRBJ2-3; D unresolved. The CDR3 has 12 amino acids. Germline loops: CDR1 SGHVS, CDR2 FQNEAQ. This chain's CDR3 is CATSISRDTQYF. The CDR3 nucleotides read TGTGCCACCAGCATAAGTCGGGATACGCAGTATTTT.

This clonotype was recorded a few times. This chain connects TRBV2 to TRBJ1-1, with a possible D match to TRBD1 (5 bases). The germline CDR1 and CDR2 sequences are SNHLY and FYNNEI. The CDR3 is 15 residues long. Trimming stripped 7 bases from V and 1 base from J, with 16 bases between. This chain's CDR3 is CASMGGLAGNTEAFF. The CDR3 DNA follows: TGTGCCAGCATGGGGGGACTTGCGGGGAACACTGAAGCTTTCTTT.